Listed here are 25 T cell receptor beta chains from one sample, sequenced in a study of blood T cell repertoires in COVID-19. Produced via immunoSEQ multiplex PCR; TCRdb's table is partial and in-frame only. The repertoire includes more than 250,000 clones, around 83% of them detected once, and about 4% sits in the top ten. The sequencing input was peripheral blood. The receptor set was obtained from a young man with active or convalescent COVID-19.

The gene calls are TRBV5-6 and TRBJ2-7; a weak D match, TRBD1 (6 bases). The germline gives CDR1 SGHDT, CDR2 YYEEEE. V lost 5 bases, J lost 6 bases, and 9 bases lay in between. The CDR3 is 11 residues long. CDR3 coding DNA: TGTGCCAGCAGTCTACAGGGCGAGCAGTACTTC. This gives the protein CASSLQGEQYF.

The gene calls are TRBV6-5 and TRBJ2-6; D remains ambiguous. There are 16 residues in the CDR3. V was trimmed by 0 bases and J by 4 bases, leaving 10 bases between them. Germline CDR1 MNHEY, CDR2 SVGAGI. CDR3 in DNA: TGTGCCAGCAGTTACTCTATGCGGAGAGGGGCCAACGTCCTGACTTTC. It codes for CASSYSMRRGANVLTF.

The chain couples TRBV18 to TRBJ2-3; 12 bases align to TRBD1. Germline V gene sequence: CDR1 KGHSH, CDR2 LQKENI. The length of the CDR3 is 15 residues. After removal of 2 bases from V and 7 bases from J, the junction contained 4 bases not matched to a gene. The DNA of the CDR3 is TGTGCCAGCTCACCAGGGACAGGGGGCGAATATACGCAGTATTTT. It specifies CASSPGTGGEYTQYF.

Turning to this clone: One junction end disagrees with the germline gene, perhaps due to a read error. The genes are TRBV11-3 and TRBJ2-7; no reliable D call. The CDR3 runs to 14 residues. CDR1 and CDR2 from the germline V gene are SGHNT and YENEEA. CDR3: CASSLIDAPTPTHF. CDR3 DNA sequence: TGTGCCAGCAGCTTGATTGACGCTCCGACTCCCACCCACTTC.

The chain employs TRBV19 and TRBJ2-7; D gene unclear. CDR1 LNHDA and CDR2 SQIVND come from the germline V gene (reference sequence). V gave up 3 bases and J gave up 3 bases, with 9 bases separating them. This CDR3 has 13 residues. CDR3 loop: CASSMAFLYEQYF. The CDR3 DNA is TGTGCCAGTAGTATGGCCTTTCTCTACGAGCAGTACTTC.

The CDR3 DNA sequence: TGTGCCAGCAGCGGAGGGAACGAGCAGTACTTC. Its translation: CASSGGNEQYF. The rearrangement uses TRBV6-2 or TRBV6-3 and TRBJ2-7; D is perhaps TRBD2 (6 bases). Trimming took 6 bases from V and 5 from J, leaving 8 bases between them. Germline loops: CDR1 MNHEY, CDR2 SVGEGT. The CDR3 runs 11 residues.

The J gene is TRBJ1-1, the V gene TRBV5-1; 9 bases match TRBD1. The CDR3 is made up of 16 amino acids. J was trimmed by 2 bases and V by 1 base; bases with no gene match: 6. Germline V gives CDR1 SGHRS, CDR2 YFSETQ. The CDR3 here is CASSLSTGGPNTEAFF. CDR3 DNA sequence: TGCGCCAGCAGCTTGTCCACAGGGGGCCCAAACACTGAAGCTTTCTTT. Filled out from reference TRBV5-1 and TRBJ1-1, the complete variable domain reads KAGVTQTPRYLIKTRGQQVTLSCSPISGHRSVSWYQQTPGQGLQFLFEYFSETQRNKGNFPGRFSGRQFSNSRSEMNVSTLELGDSALYLCASSLSTGGPNTEAFFGQGTRLTVV.

The V gene is TRBV19, the J gene TRBJ1-6, with 9 positions matching TRBD1. The CDR3 totals 14 residues. Germline V gives CDR1 LNHDA, CDR2 SQIVND (reference sequence). V dropped 9 bases and J dropped 6; count of bases not matched to a gene: 6. This chain's CDR3 is CASQPGQGNSPLHF. The CDR3 region has the DNA TGTGCCAGCCAACCGGGACAGGGTAATTCACCCCTCCACTTT.

The chain is built from TRBV18 and TRBJ2-1; 9 bases agree with TRBD2. With V trimmed by 2 bases and J by 3 bases, 8 bases remained unmatched. CDR3 length equals 17 residues. Germline CDR1 is KGHSH and CDR2 is LQKENI. The CDR3 reads CASSPRSSGDYYNEQFF. The CDR3 coding sequence is TGTGCCAGCTCACCAAGGTCTAGCGGGGACTACTACAATGAGCAGTTCTTC.

The chain links TRBV12-3 or TRBV12-4 to TRBJ2-7; tentatively, D is TRBD1 (6 bases). V was cut by 6 bases and J by 2 bases, with 11 bases left in between. The CDR3 spans 13 residues. The CDR3 coding sequence is TGTGCCAGCAGCCAACAGGGAGCCTACGAGCAGTACTTC. Residues: CASSQQGAYEQYF.

The V and J genes are TRBV29-1 and TRBJ1-1, with TRBD1 matching over 8 bases. Unmatched junction bases numbered 8, after V lost 7 bases and J lost 4 bases. The CDR3 loop spans 13 amino acids. The germline V gene has CDR1 SQVTM and CDR2 ANQGSEA. The CDR3 DNA follows: TGCAGCGCTAGACAGGGGCTGGGCACTGAAGCTTTCTTT. Encoded protein: CSARQGLGTEAFF.

The CDR3 loop reads CASTHRRNEQFF. CDR3 in DNA: TGTGCCAGCACCCACCGGAGGAATGAGCAGTTCTTC. The genes are TRBV28 and TRBJ2-1, with D possibly matching TRBD2 (5 bases). V gave up 7 bases and J gave up 7 bases, with 11 bases separating them. The CDR3 runs 12 residues. CDR1 MDHEN and CDR2 SYDVKM come from the germline V gene. Full variable domain (rest looked up from reference TRBV28 and TRBJ2-1): DVKVTQSSRYLVKRTGEKVFLECVQDMDHENMFWYRQDPGLGLRLIYFSYDVKMKEKGDIPEGYSVSREKKERFSLILESASTNQTSMYLCASTHRRNEQFFGPGTRLTVL.

The gene calls are TRBV13 and TRBJ2-5, with 9 positions matching TRBD1. Germline loops: CDR1 PRHDT, CDR2 FYEKMQ (reference sequence). This CDR3 region has 16 residues. J gave up 7 bases and V 5 bases, and 14 bases lay outside the gene matches. CDR3: CASSVYLRQGVGTQYF. CDR3 coding DNA: TGTGCCAGCAGCGTATACCTCAGACAGGGGGTAGGGACCCAGTACTTC.

This clone appeared once. The rearrangement links TRBV7-9 to TRBJ1-1; 9 bases are shared with TRBD1. The V and J ends lost 6 bases and 4 bases, in that order; junction bases with no gene match: 9. The CDR3 loop spans 15 amino acids. Germline CDR1 SEHNR, CDR2 FQNEAQ (reference sequence). In DNA, the CDR3 is TGTGCCAGCAGTTTTACAGGGGGCTGGGGCACTGAAGCTTTCTTT. Translating gives CASSFTGGWGTEAFF.

V gene TRBV10-3 combines with J gene TRBJ1-1; tentative D call: TRBD1 (5 bases). The germline V gene has CDR1 ENHRY and CDR2 SYGVKD. The CDR3 runs to 17 residues. Trimming removed 0 bases at V and 1 base at J, with 15 bases between. CDR3 nucleotides: TGTGCCATCAGTGAGTCGGAGTGGGGCTCCAGGAACACTGAAGCTTTCTTT. Its translation is CAISESEWGSRNTEAFF.

This chain joins TRBV28 and TRBJ1-1, with D uncertain. Germline CDR1 and CDR2: MDHEN and SYDVKM. The CDR3 is 13 amino acids. The ends were cut back, 4 bases at V and 6 bases at J, with 12 bases in the middle. The CDR3: CASSSQELPEAFF. In nucleotides, the CDR3 is TGTGCCAGCAGTTCGCAGGAACTTCCTGAAGCTTTCTTT. Full variable domain (outside the CDR3, taken from reference TRBV28 and TRBJ1-1): DVKVTQSSRYLVKRTGEKVFLECVQDMDHENMFWYRQDPGLGLRLIYFSYDVKMKEKGDIPEGYSVSREKKERFSLILESASTNQTSMYLCASSSQELPEAFFGQGTRLTVV.

The chain joins TRBV7-6 to TRBJ2-5, with 8 nucleotides matching TRBD1. J lost 0 bases, V lost 5 bases, and 5 bases had no gene match. Germline loops: CDR1 SGHVS, CDR2 FNYEAQ. This CDR3 spans 15 amino acids. DNA for the CDR3: TGTGCCAGCAGCCCCCGGGACAGGTACCAAGAGACCCAGTACTTC. This codes for CASSPRDRYQETQYF.

J is TRBJ1-3 and V is TRBV6-5; D remains ambiguous. CDR3 size: 15 residues. Germline loops: CDR1 MNHEY, CDR2 SVGAGI. V lost 0 bases to trimming and J lost 1 base, with 7 bases between them. This CDR3 reads CASSYSRSSGNTIYF. DNA of the CDR3: TGTGCCAGCAGTTACTCTCGGAGTTCTGGAAACACCATATATTTT.

The gene calls are TRBV6-1 and TRBJ1-2; D may be TRBD1 (5 bases). The germline V gene encodes CDR1 MNHNS and CDR2 SASEGT. The CDR3 runs 14 residues. V lost 6 bases and J 4 bases, leaving 15 bases between the germline ends. The CDR3 bases are TGTGCCAGCAGCCGCGAAACAGGAGTCTATGGCTACACCTTC. Protein: CASSRETGVYGYTF.

The chain uses TRBV11-3 and TRBJ2-7; D remains unclear. This CDR3 spans 15 amino acids. The germline V gene encodes CDR1 SGHNT and CDR2 YENEEA. V gave up 1 base and J gave up 2 bases, with 12 bases separating them. The DNA for the CDR3 is TGTGCCAGCAGCTTAGGGGCTATCGAAACCTACGAGCAGTACTTC. Translation: CASSLGAIETYEQYF. Full variable domain (missing parts from reference TRBV11-3 and TRBJ2-7): EAGVVQSPRYKIIEKKQPVAFWCNPISGHNTLYWYLQNLGQGPELLIRYENEEAVDDSQLPKDRFSAERLKGVDSTLKIQPAELGDSAVYLCASSLGAIETYEQYFGPGTRLTVT.

The CDR3: CASSNTLSYGYTF. CDR3 bases: TGTGCCAGCAGCAACACACTAAGCTATGGCTACACCTTC. The chain uses TRBV9 and TRBJ1-2; no clear D. Germline V gene sequence: CDR1 SGDLS, CDR2 YYNGEE. Trimming removed 4 bases at V and 4 bases at J, with 11 bases between. The CDR3 is 13 amino acids.

The chain couples TRBV19 to TRBJ1-3, with D possibly matching TRBD1 (6 bases). This CDR3 spans 15 amino acids. Germline V lookup: CDR1 LNHDA, CDR2 SQIVND (reference sequence). Deletions cut 7 bases from V and 0 bases from J, with 13 bases between. CDR3 sequence (DNA): TGTGCCAGTATCCAGGGGTCCGACTCTGGAAACACCATATATTTT. The encoded protein is CASIQGSDSGNTIYF.

The rearrangement joins TRBV7-9 to TRBJ2-5; 11 bases are a match to TRBD2. Trimming removed 5 bases from V and 3 bases from J; junction bases left unmatched: 8. The CDR3 extends over 16 amino acids. Germline CDR1 is SEHNR and CDR2 is FQNEAQ (reference sequence). The CDR3 loop reads CASSKTSGTIEETQYF. CDR3 in DNA: TGTGCCAGCAGCAAGACTAGCGGGACAATTGAAGAGACCCAGTACTTC.

The chain links TRBV29-1 to TRBJ2-1, with TRBD2 as a possible D gene (5 bases). Germline CDR1 SQVTM, CDR2 ANQGSEA. V was cut by 7 bases and J by 10 bases, with 14 bases left in between. This CDR3 has 11 amino acids. CDR3 sequence reads: CSAVLEIEQFF. Written as DNA, the CDR3 is TGCAGCGCCGTACTAGAGATCGAGCAGTTCTTC.

The rearrangement joins TRBV30 to TRBJ2-1; D perhaps matches TRBD2 (5 bases). CDR1 is GTSNPN and CDR2 is SVGIG in the germline V gene (reference sequence). The V and J ends lost 2 bases and 2 bases respectively, with 7 bases between them. CDR3 length: 13 amino acids. The CDR3 DNA follows: TGTGCCTGGAGTATACTAGCCTACAATGAGCAGTTCTTC. As protein: CAWSILAYNEQFF. Combining the CDR3 with reference TRBV30 and TRBJ2-1 gives the whole variable domain SQTIHQWPATLVQPVGSPLSLECTVEGTSNPNLYWYRQAAGRGLQLLFYSVGIGQISSEVPQNLSASRPQDRQFILSSKKLLLSDSGFYLCAWSILAYNEQFFGPGTRLTVL.